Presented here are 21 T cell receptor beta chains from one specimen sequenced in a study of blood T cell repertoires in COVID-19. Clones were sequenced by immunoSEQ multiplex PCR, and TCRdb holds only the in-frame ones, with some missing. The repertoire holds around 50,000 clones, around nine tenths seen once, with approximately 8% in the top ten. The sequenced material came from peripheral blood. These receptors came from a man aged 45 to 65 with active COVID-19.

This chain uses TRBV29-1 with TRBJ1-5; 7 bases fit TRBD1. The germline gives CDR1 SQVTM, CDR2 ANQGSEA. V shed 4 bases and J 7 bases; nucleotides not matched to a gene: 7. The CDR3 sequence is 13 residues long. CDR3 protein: CSVVDRLGQPQHF. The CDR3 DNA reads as TGCAGCGTTGTGGACAGGTTAGGACAGCCCCAGCATTTT. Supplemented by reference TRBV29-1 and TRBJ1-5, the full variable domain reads SAVISQKPSRDICQRGTSLTIQCQVDSQVTMMFWYRQQPGQSLTLIATANQGSEATYESGFVIDKFPISRPNLTFSTLTVSNMSPEDSSIYLCSVVDRLGQPQHFGDGTRLSIL.

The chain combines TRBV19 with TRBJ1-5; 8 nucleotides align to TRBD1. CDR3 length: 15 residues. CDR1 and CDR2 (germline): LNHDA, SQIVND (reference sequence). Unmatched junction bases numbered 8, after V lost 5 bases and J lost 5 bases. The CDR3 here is CASSRLGQGDQPQHF. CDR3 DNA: TGTGCCAGTAGTCGACTCGGACAGGGTGATCAGCCCCAGCATTTT.

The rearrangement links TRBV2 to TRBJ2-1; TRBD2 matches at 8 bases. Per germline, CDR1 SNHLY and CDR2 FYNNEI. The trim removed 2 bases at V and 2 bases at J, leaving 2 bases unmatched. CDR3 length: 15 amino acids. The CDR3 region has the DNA TGTGCCAGCAGTGAATCGCGGGGGGCCTACAATGAGCAGTTCTTC. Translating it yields CASSESRGAYNEQFF. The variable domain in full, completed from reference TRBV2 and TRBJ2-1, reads EPEVTQTPSHQVTQMGQEVILRCVPISNHLYFYWYRQILGQKVEFLVSFYNNEISEKSEIFDDQFSVERPDGSNFTLKIRSTKLEDSAMYFCASSESRGAYNEQFFGPGTRLTVL.

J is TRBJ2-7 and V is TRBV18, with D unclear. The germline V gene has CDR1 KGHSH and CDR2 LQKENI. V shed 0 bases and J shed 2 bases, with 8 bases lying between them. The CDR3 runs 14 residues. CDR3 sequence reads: CASSPPRNPYEQYF. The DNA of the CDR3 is TGTGCCAGCTCACCACCGAGGAATCCCTACGAGCAGTACTTC.

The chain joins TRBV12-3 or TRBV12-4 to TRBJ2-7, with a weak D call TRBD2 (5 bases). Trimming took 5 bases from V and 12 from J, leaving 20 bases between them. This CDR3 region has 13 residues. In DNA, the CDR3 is TGTGCCAGCAGTCCTCCGGGATACCTGAGCATGTACTTC. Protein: CASSPPGYLSMYF.

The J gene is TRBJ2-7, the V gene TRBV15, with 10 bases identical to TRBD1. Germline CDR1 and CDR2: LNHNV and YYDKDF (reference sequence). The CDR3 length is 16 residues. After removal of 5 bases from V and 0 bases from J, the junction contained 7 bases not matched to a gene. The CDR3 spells CATSEIGTGDSYEQYF. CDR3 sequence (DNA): TGTGCCACCAGCGAAATAGGGACAGGGGACTCCTACGAGCAGTACTTC.

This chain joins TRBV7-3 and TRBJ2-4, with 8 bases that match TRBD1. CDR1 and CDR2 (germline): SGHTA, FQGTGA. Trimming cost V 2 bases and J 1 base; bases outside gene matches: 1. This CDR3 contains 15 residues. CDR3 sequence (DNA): TGTGCCAGCAGCTTAGACAGGGGCGCCAAAAACATTCAGTACTTC. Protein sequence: CASSLDRGAKNIQYF.

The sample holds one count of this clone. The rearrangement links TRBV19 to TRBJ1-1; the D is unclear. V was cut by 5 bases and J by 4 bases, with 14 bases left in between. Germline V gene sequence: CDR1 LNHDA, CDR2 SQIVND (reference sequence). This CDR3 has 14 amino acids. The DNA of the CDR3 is TGTGCCAGTAGTCTACGAGCCGCGGGCACTGAAGCTTTCTTT. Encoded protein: CASSLRAAGTEAFF.

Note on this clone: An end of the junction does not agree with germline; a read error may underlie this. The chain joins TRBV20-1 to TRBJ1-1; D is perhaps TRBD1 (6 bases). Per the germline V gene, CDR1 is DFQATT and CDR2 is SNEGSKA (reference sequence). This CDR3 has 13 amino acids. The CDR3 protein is CSASSPSRGFTLF. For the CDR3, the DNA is TGCAGTGCTAGTTCCCCCTCCAGGGGATTCACGCTATTT.

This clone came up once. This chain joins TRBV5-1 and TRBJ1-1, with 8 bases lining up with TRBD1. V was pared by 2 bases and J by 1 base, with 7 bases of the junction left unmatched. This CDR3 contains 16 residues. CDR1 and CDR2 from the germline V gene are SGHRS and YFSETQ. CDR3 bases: TGCGCCAGCAGCTTCAGACAGGGGTACGGGAACACTGAAGCTTTCTTT. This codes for CASSFRQGYGNTEAFF. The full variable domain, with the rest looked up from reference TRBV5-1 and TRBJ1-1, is KAGVTQTPRYLIKTRGQQVTLSCSPISGHRSVSWYQQTPGQGLQFLFEYFSETQRNKGNFPGRFSGRQFSNSRSEMNVSTLELGDSALYLCASSFRQGYGNTEAFFGQGTRLTVV.

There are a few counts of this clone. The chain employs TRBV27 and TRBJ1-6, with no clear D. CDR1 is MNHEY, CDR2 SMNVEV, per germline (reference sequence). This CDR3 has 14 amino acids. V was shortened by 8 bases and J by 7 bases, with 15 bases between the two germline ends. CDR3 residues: CASGPYPSNSPLHF. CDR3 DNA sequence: TGTGCCAGCGGGCCGTACCCCAGCAATTCACCCCTCCACTTT.

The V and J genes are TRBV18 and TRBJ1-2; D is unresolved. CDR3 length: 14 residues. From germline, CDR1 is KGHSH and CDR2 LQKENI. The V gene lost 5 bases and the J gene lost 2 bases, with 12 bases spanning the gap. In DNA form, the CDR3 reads TGTGCCAGCTCAGCCGTAACAGTGAACTATGGCTACACCTTC. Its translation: CASSAVTVNYGYTF.

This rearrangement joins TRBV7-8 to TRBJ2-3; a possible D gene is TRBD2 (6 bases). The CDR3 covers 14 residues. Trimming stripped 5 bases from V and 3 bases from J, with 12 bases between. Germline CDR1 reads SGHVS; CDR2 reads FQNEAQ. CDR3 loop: CASSRGGGTDTQYF. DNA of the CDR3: TGTGCCAGCAGCCGGGGTGGGGGGACAGATACGCAGTATTTT.

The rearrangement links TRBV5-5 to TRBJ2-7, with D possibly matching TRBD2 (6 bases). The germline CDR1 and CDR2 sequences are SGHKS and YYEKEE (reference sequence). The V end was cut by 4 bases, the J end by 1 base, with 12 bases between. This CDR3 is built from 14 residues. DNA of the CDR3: TGTGCCAGCAGCCGCAATGGGAGGTCCTACGAGCAGTACTTC. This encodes CASSRNGRSYEQYF.

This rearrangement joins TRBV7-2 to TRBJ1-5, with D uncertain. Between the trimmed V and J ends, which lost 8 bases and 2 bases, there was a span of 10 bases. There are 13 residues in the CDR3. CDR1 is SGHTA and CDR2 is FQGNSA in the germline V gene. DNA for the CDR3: TGTGCCAGCGGAGGAGGCGGCAATCAGCCCCAGCATTTT. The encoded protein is CASGGGGNQPQHF.

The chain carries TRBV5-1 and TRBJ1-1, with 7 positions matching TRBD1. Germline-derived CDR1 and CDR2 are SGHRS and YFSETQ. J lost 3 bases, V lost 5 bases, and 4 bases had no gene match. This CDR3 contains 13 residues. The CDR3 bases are TGCGCCAGCAGGCCTACAGGGGACACTGAAGCTTTCTTT. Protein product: CASRPTGDTEAFF.

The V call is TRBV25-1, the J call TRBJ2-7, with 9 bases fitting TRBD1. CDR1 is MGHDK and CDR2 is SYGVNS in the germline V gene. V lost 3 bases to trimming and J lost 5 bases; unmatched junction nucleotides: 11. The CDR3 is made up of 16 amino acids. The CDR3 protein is CASSDPGQGTIHEQYF. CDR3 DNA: TGTGCCAGCAGTGATCCCGGACAGGGGACAATCCACGAGCAGTACTTC.

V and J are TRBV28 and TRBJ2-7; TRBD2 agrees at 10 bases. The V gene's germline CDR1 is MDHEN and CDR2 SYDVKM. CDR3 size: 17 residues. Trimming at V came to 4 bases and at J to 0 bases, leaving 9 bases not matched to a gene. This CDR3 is CASSSASGSHFSYEQYF. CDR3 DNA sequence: TGTGCCAGCAGTTCCGCTAGCGGGAGTCACTTCTCCTACGAGCAGTACTTC.

The CDR3: CASSPQGQNTYEQYF. Written as DNA, the CDR3 is TGTGCCAGCAGCCCGCAGGGTCAGAATACCTACGAGCAGTACTTC. V and J are TRBV7-9 and TRBJ2-7, with TRBD1 as a possible D gene (5 bases). The V gene's germline CDR1 is SEHNR and CDR2 FQNEAQ (reference sequence). The V and J ends lost 5 bases and 2 bases respectively, with 16 bases between them. CDR3 length equals 15 residues.

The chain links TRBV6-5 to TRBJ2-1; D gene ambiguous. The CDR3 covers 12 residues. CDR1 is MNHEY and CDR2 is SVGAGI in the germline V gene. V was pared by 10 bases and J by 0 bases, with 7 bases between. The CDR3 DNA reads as TGTGCCACCTCAGTCTCCTACAATGAGCAGTTCTTC. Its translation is CATSVSYNEQFF.

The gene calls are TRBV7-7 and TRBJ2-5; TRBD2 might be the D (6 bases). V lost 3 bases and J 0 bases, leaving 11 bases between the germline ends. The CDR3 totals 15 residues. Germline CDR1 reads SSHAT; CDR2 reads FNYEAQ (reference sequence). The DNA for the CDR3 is TGTGCCAGCAGCTTGGGGGGTGGGTACCAAGAGACCCAGTACTTC. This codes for CASSLGGGYQETQYF.